The rows below give T cell receptor beta chains drawn from one sample of a study of T cells in Graves' hyperthyroidism and ophthalmopathy. TCRdb re-called the multiplex PCR reads through MiXCR, storing one row per CDR3 protein. The table has hundreds of thousands of distinct CDR3 sequences, 14% seen once. The material sequenced was blood. The receptors were sampled from a woman between 18 and 29 years old with Graves' hyperthyroidism. Both conserved end residues are part of each CDR3. D genes are given only for firm matches. A row's size may be missing; if present it is once, few, many or a size class.

j_gene: TRBJ2-5; abundance: NA; d_gene: NA; v_gene: TRBV4-3; len: 14; CDR3nt: TGCGCCAGCAGCCGGGAGAGGGGCCCGGGGACCCAGTACTTC; CDR3aa: CASSRERGPGTQYF
j_gene: TRBJ2-7; abundance: many; d_gene: NA; v_gene: TRBV2; len: 13; CDR3nt: TGTGCCAGCAGGGTTGGGCCGGCCTACGAGCAGTACTTC; CDR3aa: CASRVGPAYEQYF
j_gene: TRBJ2-5; abundance: NA; d_gene: TRBD1; v_gene: TRBV11-3; len: 15; CDR3nt: TGTGCCAGCAGCTTGCGGACAGGGGCGGGAGAGACCCAGTACTTC; CDR3aa: CASSLRTGAGETQYF
j_gene: TRBJ2-1; abundance: few; d_gene: NA; v_gene: TRBV4-1; len: 15; CDR3nt: TGCGCCAGCAGCCAAGACGAGGGGGGACTTCTCGAGCAGTTCTTC; CDR3aa: CASSQDEGGLLEQFF
j_gene: TRBJ2-1; abundance: many; d_gene: NA; v_gene: TRBV6-6; len: 15; CDR3nt: TGTGCCAGCAGTTACTCGTATACTACCAACAATGAGCAGTTCTTC; CDR3aa: CASSYSYTTNNEQFF
j_gene: TRBJ1-5; abundance: few; d_gene: NA; v_gene: TRBV6-4; len: 13; CDR3nt: TGTGCCATCCCGGACGGATCAAGAAAGCCCCAGCATTTT; CDR3aa: CAIPDGSRKPQHF
j_gene: TRBJ2-1; abundance: NA; d_gene: TRBD2; v_gene: TRBV10-3; len: 15; CDR3nt: TGTGCCATCGGAGGGGAGTGGACTAGCAGCCCTGAGCAGTTCTTC; CDR3aa: CAIGGEWTSSPEQFF
j_gene: TRBJ2-7; abundance: NA; d_gene: NA; v_gene: TRBV7-7; len: 15; CDR3nt: TGTGCCAGCAGCTTAGCGGCGGGGCTGCTCTACGAGCAGTACTTC; CDR3aa: CASSLAAGLLYEQYF
j_gene: TRBJ2-2; abundance: many; d_gene: NA; v_gene: TRBV30; len: 11; CDR3nt: TGTGCCTGGAGCCAAAGCGGGGAGCTGTTTTTT; CDR3aa: CAWSQSGELFF
j_gene: TRBJ1-4; abundance: few; d_gene: NA; v_gene: TRBV4-1; len: 15; CDR3nt: TGCGCCAGCAGCCAACTAGCAGGGGAGGGTGAAAAACTGTTTTTT; CDR3aa: CASSQLAGEGEKLFF
j_gene: TRBJ1-4; abundance: NA; d_gene: TRBD1; v_gene: TRBV4-1; len: 16; CDR3nt: TGCGCCAGCAGCCAAGACGGTCGGGACAGGGGGGAAAAACTGTTTTTT; CDR3aa: CASSQDGRDRGEKLFF
j_gene: TRBJ1-3; abundance: many; d_gene: NA; v_gene: TRBV7-2; len: 16; CDR3nt: TGTGCCAGCAGCTTAGACGGGACCAGCTCTGGAAACACCATATATTTT; CDR3aa: CASSLDGTSSGNTIYF
j_gene: TRBJ2-7; abundance: few; d_gene: NA; v_gene: TRBV4-1; len: 15; CDR3nt: TGCGCCAGCAGCCATGGGACAAGTAGCTCCTACGAGCAGTACTTC; CDR3aa: CASSHGTSSSYEQYF
j_gene: TRBJ2-1; abundance: many; d_gene: TRBD2; v_gene: TRBV7-8; len: 18; CDR3nt: TGTGCCAGCAGCTTTCCGGGACTAGCGGGGGCTACCTACAATGAGCAGTTCTTC; CDR3aa: CASSFPGLAGATYNEQFF
j_gene: TRBJ2-3; abundance: few; d_gene: NA; v_gene: TRBV6-5; len: 17; CDR3nt: TGTGCCAGCAGTTACTCCGGGACTCCAGCTAGCACAGATACGCAGTATTTT; CDR3aa: CASSYSGTPASTDTQYF
j_gene: TRBJ2-5; abundance: many; d_gene: TRBD2; v_gene: TRBV28; len: 15; CDR3nt: TGTGCCAGCAGGAGGCCTAGCGGTGGGGGGGAGACCCAGTACTTC; CDR3aa: CASRRPSGGGETQYF
j_gene: TRBJ2-1; abundance: once; d_gene: TRBD2; v_gene: TRBV6-1; len: 18; CDR3nt: TGTGCCAGCAGGCGAAGTAGGACTAGCGGGAGGATTTACAATGAGCAGTTCTTC; CDR3aa: CASRRSRTSGRIYNEQFF
j_gene: TRBJ2-5; abundance: many; d_gene: NA; v_gene: TRBV12-3/TRBV12-4; len: 17; CDR3nt: TGTGCCAGCAGTTTTTCCCTTCTCCAGGGCCTACAAGAGACCCAGTACTTC; CDR3aa: CASSFSLLQGLQETQYF
j_gene: TRBJ2-1; abundance: few; d_gene: NA; v_gene: TRBV12-3/TRBV12-4; len: 14; CDR3nt: TGTGCCAGCAGCTCCCATGGGCCCTACAATGAGCAGTTCTTC; CDR3aa: CASSSHGPYNEQFF
j_gene: TRBJ1-1; abundance: many; d_gene: NA; v_gene: TRBV28; len: 14; CDR3nt: TGTGCCAGCAGTTTACTACAGCCGAACACTGAAGCTTTCTTT; CDR3aa: CASSLLQPNTEAFF
j_gene: TRBJ2-5; abundance: NA; d_gene: TRBD2; v_gene: TRBV4-1; len: 16; CDR3nt: TGCGCCAGCAGCCAAGTAGGACTAGCGGGCGGGGAGACCCAGTACTTC; CDR3aa: CASSQVGLAGGETQYF
j_gene: TRBJ2-1; abundance: many; d_gene: TRBD2; v_gene: TRBV30; len: 17; CDR3nt: TGTGCCTGGAGTGTTACCCTTGGAAGGCGGGGGGCCGGGAAGCAGTTCTTC; CDR3aa: CAWSVTLGRRGAGKQFF
j_gene: TRBJ2-3; abundance: many; d_gene: NA; v_gene: TRBV20-1; len: 14; CDR3nt: TGCAGTGCCGATCCGGGGGTGGGCACAGATACGCAGTATTTT; CDR3aa: CSADPGVGTDTQYF
j_gene: TRBJ1-1; abundance: NA; d_gene: NA; v_gene: TRBV7-2; len: 12; CDR3nt: TGTGCCAGCAGCTTATCCTGGGGGGGAGCTTTCTTT; CDR3aa: CASSLSWGGAFF
j_gene: TRBJ2-1; abundance: NA; d_gene: TRBD2; v_gene: TRBV13; len: 18; CDR3nt: TGTGCCAGCAGCCCTAGGGCTTGGACTAGCGGCTGGGACAATGAGCAGTTCTTC; CDR3aa: CASSPRAWTSGWDNEQFF
j_gene: TRBJ1-2; abundance: many; d_gene: TRBD1; v_gene: TRBV2; len: 14; CDR3nt: TGTGCCAGCAGTTGGGACAGGGGTGGCTATGGCTACACCTTC; CDR3aa: CASSWDRGGYGYTF